This T cell receptor (beta chain) stems from a study of blood T cell repertoires in COVID-19. In the study overall: Sample material is recorded as cDNA or gDNA derived from T cells, B-cell-depleted T cells, or PBMCs.

Produced via immunoSEQ multiplex PCR; TCRdb's table is partial and in-frame only. The table has tens of thousands of clones, around 90% seen once. Per germline, CDR1 SGDLS and CDR2 YYNGEE. Trimming cost V 2 bases and J 0 bases, with 14 bases left between them. The CDR3 is 16 amino acids. The sequenced material came from peripheral blood. The sequence came from a man aged 70 or older with active COVID-19. This chain joins TRBV9 and TRBJ1-2; unclear D gene. CDR3 in amino acids: CASSVAGNWANYGYTF. The DNA of the CDR3 is TGTGCCAGCAGCGTCGCGGGGAATTGGGCTAACTATGGCTACACCTTC.